This entry lists 4 T cell receptor beta chains sequenced from one sample in a study of control samples from healthy donors and cancer patients. TCRdb's copy holds only in-frame clones and misses some; the assay was immunoSEQ multiplex PCR. The repertoire includes 110,000 to 150,000 clones, just under 95% of them detected once, and around 11% sits in the top ten. Specimen: blood. Receptor source: a man in his thirties or forties in good health.

The rearrangement joins TRBV5-1 to TRBJ2-7; D gene unclear. The germline V gene encodes CDR1 SGHRS and CDR2 YFSETQ. The CDR3 runs 11 residues. Deletions cut 2 bases from V and 8 bases from J, with 8 bases between. Here the CDR3 DNA reads TGCGCCAGCAGCTTCGATTCCCAGCAGTACTTC. This encodes CASSFDSQQYF.

The chain uses TRBV5-6 and TRBJ2-2; D not certain. CDR1 SGHDT and CDR2 YYEEEE come from the germline V gene. This CDR3 spans 15 amino acids. Trimming cost V 1 base and J 1 base, with 8 bases left between them. CDR3 residues: CASSLNVGNTGELFF. The CDR3 DNA is TGTGCCAGCAGCTTGAATGTGGGGAACACCGGGGAGCTGTTTTTT. The full variable domain, with the rest looked up from reference TRBV5-6 and TRBJ2-2, is DAGVTQSPTHLIKTRGQQVTLRCSPKSGHDTVSWYQQALGQGPQFIFQYYEEEERQRGNFPDRFSGHQFPNYSSELNVNALLLGDSALYLCASSLNVGNTGELFFGEGSRLTVL.

This clone was recorded a few times. This chain connects TRBV11-2 to TRBJ1-1; 8 bases are shared with TRBD1. The J segment lost 12 bases and the V segment lost 4 bases, leaving 16 bases of the junction unmatched. Germline CDR1 is SGHAT and CDR2 is FQNNGV. This CDR3 spans 15 amino acids. This chain's CDR3 is CASSSYTGGGILSFF. In nucleotides, the CDR3 is TGTGCCAGCAGCTCCTACACAGGGGGTGGAATTTTGTCTTTCTTT.

The chain carries TRBV19 and TRBJ2-7; perhaps TRBD2 as D (6 bases). Trimming took 9 bases from V and 0 from J, leaving 21 bases between them. The CDR3 consists of 16 residues. CDR1 LNHDA and CDR2 SQIVND come from the germline V gene (reference sequence). The CDR3 sequence: CASSKGLASSSYEQYF. In DNA form, the CDR3 reads TGTGCCAGCTCCAAGGGCCTAGCGTCAAGCTCCTACGAGCAGTACTTC.